What follows describes a single TCR beta chain. Its antigen is still unknown. The data originate from a study of PD-L1 blockade in urothelial cancer. About the study: Male sex and bladder-origin urothelial cancer characterized about 90% of the roughly 30 patients. At 3 weeks (second dose) and 6 weeks after starting treatment, blood was analyzed.

V lost 0 bases, J lost 7 bases, and 13 bases lay in between. The CDR3 extends over 15 amino acids. The V gene's germline CDR1 is MNHEY and CDR2 SMNVEV (reference sequence). The sample's time point: pretreatment peripheral blood. Locally advanced or metastatic urothelial carcinoma was present in patients. Measured with immunoSEQ multiplex PCR; TCRdb has only the in-frame clones, and not every one. The profile shows roughly 50,000 clones, 85% of them singletons. Overall study results and limits: The study found that durable-benefit patients expanded tumor-associated blood clones more at 3 weeks.

This chain joins TRBV27 and TRBJ1-5, with D tentatively TRBD1 (5 bases). The TCR originated in a man in his 70s with urothelial cancer. Sequenced material: PBMCs, taken around atezolizumab (anti-PD-L1) treatment. CDR3 region: CASSLSRGVGQPQHF. The CDR3 DNA reads TGTGCCAGCAGTTTATCGCGGGGGGTTGGCCAGCCCCAGCATTTT.